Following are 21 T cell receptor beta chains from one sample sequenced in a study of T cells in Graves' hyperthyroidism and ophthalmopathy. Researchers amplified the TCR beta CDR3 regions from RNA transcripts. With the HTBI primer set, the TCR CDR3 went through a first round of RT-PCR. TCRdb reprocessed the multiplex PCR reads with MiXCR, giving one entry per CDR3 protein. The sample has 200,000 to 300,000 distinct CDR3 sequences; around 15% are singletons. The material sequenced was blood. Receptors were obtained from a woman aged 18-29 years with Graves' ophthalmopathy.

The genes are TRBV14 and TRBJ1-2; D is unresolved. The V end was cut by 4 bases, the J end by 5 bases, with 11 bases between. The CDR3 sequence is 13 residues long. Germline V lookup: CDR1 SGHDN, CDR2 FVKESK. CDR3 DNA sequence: TGTGCCAGCAGCCCTTGGGCAGCTTATGGCTACACCTTC. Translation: CASSPWAAYGYTF.

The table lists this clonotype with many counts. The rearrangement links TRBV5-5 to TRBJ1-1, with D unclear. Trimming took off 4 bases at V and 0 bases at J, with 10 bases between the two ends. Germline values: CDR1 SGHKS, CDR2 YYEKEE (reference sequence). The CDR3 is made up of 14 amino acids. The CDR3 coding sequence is TGTGCCAGCAGCATACAGCCCATGAACACTGAAGCTTTCTTT. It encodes CASSIQPMNTEAFF.

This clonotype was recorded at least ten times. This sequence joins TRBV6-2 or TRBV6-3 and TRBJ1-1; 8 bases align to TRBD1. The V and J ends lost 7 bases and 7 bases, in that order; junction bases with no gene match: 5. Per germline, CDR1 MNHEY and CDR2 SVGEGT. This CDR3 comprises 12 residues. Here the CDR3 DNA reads TGTGCCAGCACCAAAGGGACAGGTGAAGCTTTCTTT. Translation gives CASTKGTGEAFF.

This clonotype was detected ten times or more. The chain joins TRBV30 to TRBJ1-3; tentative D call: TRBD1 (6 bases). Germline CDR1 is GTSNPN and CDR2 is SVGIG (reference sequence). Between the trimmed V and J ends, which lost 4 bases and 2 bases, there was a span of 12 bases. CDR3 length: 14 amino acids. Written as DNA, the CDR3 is TGTGCCTGGAATACAGGGACGCCTGGAAACACCATATATTTT. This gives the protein CAWNTGTPGNTIYF.

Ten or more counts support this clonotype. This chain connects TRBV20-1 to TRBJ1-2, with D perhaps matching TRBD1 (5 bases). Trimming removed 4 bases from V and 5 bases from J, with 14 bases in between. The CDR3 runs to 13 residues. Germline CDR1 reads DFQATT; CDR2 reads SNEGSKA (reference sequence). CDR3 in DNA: TGCAGTGCTATTAAACAGGATAGGTATGGCTACACCTTC. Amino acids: CSAIKQDRYGYTF.

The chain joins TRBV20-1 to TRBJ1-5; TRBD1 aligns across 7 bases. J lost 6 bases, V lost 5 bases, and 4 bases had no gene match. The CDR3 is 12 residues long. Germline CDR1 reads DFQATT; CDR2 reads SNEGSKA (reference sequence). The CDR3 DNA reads TGCAGTGCTTTAGACAGGGCTCAGCCCCAGCATTTT. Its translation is CSALDRAQPQHF.

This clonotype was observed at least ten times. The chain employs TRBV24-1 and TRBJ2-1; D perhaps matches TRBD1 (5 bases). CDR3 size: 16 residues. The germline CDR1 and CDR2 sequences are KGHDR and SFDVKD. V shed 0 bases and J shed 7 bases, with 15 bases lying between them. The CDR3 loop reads CATSDLQQGGVNEQFF. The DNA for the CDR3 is TGTGCCACCAGTGATTTGCAGCAGGGCGGAGTAAATGAGCAGTTCTTC.

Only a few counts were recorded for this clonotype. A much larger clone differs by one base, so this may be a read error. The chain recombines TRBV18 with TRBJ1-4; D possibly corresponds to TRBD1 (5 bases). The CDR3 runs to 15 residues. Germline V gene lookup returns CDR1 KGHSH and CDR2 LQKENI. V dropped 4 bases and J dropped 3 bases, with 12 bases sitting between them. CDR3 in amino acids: CASSRGSGANEKLFF. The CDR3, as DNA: TGTGCCAGCTCACGGGGGAGTGGCGCTAATGAAAAACTGTTTTTT. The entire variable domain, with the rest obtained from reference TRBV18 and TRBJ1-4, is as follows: NAGVMQNPRHLVRRRGQEARLRCSPMKGHSHVYWYRQLPEEGLKFMVYLQKENIIDESGMPKERFSAEFPKEGPSILRIQQVVRGDSAAYFCASSRGSGANEKLFFGSGTQLSVL.

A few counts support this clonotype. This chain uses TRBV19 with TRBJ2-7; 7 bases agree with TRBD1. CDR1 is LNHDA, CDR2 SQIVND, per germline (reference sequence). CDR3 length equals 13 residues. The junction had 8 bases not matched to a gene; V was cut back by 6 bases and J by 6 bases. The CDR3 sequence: CASRRTGLGEQYF. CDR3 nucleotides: TGTGCCAGTAGAAGGACAGGTCTGGGCGAGCAGTACTTC.

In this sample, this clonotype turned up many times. CDR3 protein: CASSLDPAGAETQYF. Written as DNA, the CDR3 is TGTGCCAGCAGCTTAGACCCAGCGGGGGCGGAGACCCAGTACTTC. The chain recombines TRBV7-2 with TRBJ2-5; 8 bases align to TRBD2. Germline lookup yields CDR1 SGHTA and CDR2 FQGNSA. The ends lost 1 base at V and 5 bases at J; junction bases unmatched: 6. The CDR3 has 15 residues.

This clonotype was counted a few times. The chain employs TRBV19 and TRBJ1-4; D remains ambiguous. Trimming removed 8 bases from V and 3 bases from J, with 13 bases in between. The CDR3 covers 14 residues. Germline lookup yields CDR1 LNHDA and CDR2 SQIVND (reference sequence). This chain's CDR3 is CASCSPDPNEKLFF. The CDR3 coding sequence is TGTGCCAGTTGTTCCCCGGATCCTAATGAAAAACTGTTTTTT. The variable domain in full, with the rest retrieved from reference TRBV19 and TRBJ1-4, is DGGITQSPKYLFRKEGQNVTLSCEQNLNHDAMYWYRQDPGQGLRLIYYSQIVNDFQKGDIAEGYSVSREKKESFPLTVTSAQKNPTAFYLCASCSPDPNEKLFFGSGTQLSVL.

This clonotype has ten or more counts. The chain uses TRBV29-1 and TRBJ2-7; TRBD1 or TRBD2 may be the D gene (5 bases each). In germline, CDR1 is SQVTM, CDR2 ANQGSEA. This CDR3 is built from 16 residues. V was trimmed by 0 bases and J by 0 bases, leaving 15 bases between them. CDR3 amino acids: CSVEDPTGTTSYEQYF. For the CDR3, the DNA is TGCAGCGTTGAAGATCCCACGGGGACGACCTCCTACGAGCAGTACTTC.

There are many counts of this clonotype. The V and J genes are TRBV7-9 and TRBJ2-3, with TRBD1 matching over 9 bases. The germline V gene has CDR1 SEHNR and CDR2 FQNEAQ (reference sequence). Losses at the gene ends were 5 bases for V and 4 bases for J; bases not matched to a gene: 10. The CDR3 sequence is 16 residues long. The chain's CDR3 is CASSQDRGEGADTQYF. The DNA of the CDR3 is TGTGCCAGCAGCCAGGACAGGGGAGAAGGTGCAGATACGCAGTATTTT.

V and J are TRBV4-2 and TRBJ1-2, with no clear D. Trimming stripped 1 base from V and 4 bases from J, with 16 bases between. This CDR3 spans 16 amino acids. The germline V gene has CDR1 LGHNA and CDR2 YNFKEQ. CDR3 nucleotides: TGTGCCAGCAGCCAAGTTGAGGGCTCTAAAGGCTATGGCTACACCTTC. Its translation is CASSQVEGSKGYGYTF.

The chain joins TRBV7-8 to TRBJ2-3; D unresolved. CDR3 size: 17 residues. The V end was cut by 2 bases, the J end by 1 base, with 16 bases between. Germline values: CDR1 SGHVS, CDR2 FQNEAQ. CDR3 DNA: TGTGCCAGCAGCTTACCGGGCTTCGGCATGGGCACAGATACGCAGTATTTT. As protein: CASSLPGFGMGTDTQYF.

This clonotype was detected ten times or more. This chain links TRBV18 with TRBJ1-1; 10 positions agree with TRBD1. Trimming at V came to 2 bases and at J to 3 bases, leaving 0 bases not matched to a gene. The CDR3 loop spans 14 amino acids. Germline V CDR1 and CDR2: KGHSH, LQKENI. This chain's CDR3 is CASSPGTGDTEAFF. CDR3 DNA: TGTGCCAGCTCACCAGGGACAGGGGACACTGAAGCTTTCTTT.

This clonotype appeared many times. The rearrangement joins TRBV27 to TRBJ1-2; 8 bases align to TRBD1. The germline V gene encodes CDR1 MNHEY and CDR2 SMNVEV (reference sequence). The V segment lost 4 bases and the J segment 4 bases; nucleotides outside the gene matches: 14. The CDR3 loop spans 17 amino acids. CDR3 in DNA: TGTGCCAGCAGTTCCGCAGGGGGCGCGGGGGTAGGCTATGGCTACACCTTC. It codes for CASSSAGGAGVGYGYTF.

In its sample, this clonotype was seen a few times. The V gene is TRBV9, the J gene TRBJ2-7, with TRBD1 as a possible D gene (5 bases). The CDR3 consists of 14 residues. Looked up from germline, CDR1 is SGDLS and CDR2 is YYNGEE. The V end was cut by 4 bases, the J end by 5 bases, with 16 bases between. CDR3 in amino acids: CASSISDTFHEQYF. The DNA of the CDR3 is TGTGCCAGCAGCATATCGGACACTTTCCACGAGCAGTACTTC.

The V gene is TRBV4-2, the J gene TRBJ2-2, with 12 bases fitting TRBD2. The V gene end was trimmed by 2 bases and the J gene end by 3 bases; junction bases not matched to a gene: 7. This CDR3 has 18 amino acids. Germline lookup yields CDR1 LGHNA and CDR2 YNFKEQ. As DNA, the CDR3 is TGTGCCAGCAGCCAAAAAAAGCTAGCGGGGGGGGACACCGGGGAGCTGTTTTTT. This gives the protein CASSQKKLAGGDTGELFF.

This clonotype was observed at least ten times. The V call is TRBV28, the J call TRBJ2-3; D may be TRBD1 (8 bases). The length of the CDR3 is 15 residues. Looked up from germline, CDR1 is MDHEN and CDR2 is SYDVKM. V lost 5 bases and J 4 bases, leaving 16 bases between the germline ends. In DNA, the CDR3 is TGTGCCAGCAGTCTAGCGGACAGGGTCCCAGATACGCAGTATTTT. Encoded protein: CASSLADRVPDTQYF.

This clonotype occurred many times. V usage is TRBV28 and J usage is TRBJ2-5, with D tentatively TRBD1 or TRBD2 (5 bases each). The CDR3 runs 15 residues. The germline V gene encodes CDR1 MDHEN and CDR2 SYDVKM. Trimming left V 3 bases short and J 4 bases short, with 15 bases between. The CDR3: CASSFGLGAPETQYF. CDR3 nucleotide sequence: TGTGCCAGCAGTTTTGGTCTCGGGGCCCCAGAGACCCAGTACTTC.